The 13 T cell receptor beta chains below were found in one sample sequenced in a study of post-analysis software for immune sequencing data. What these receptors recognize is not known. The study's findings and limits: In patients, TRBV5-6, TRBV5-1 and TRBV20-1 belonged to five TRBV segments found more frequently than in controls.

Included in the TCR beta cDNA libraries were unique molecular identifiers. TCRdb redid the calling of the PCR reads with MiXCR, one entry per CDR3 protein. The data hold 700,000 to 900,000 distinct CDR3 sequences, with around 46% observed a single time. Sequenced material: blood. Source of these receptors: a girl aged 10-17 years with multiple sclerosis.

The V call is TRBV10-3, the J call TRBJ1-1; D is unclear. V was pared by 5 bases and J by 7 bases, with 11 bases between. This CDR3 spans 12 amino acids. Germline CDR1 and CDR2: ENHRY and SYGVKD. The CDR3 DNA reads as TGTGCCATCAGTCCCCCGGGAGGTGAAGCTTTCTTT. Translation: CAISPPGGEAFF.

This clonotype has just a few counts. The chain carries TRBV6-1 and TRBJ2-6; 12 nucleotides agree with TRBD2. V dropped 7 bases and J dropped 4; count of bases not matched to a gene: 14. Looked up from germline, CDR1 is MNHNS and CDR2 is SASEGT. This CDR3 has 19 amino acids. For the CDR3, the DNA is TGTGCCAGCACCCCCAGACTAGCGGGAGCCCTGAGGGGGGCCAACGTCCTGACTTTC. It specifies CASTPRLAGALRGANVLTF.

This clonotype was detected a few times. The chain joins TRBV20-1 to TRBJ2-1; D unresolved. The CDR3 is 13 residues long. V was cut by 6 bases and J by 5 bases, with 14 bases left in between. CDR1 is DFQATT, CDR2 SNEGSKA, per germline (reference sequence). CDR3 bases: TGCAGTGCCGAACTCAGTCCCGACAATGAGCAGTTCTTC. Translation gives CSAELSPDNEQFF.

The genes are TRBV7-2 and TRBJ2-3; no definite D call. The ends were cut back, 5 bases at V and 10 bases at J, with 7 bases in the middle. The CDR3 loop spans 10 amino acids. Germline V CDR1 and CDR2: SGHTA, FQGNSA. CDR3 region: CASSRYPQYF. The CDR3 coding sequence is TGTGCCAGCAGCCGTTACCCGCAGTATTTT.

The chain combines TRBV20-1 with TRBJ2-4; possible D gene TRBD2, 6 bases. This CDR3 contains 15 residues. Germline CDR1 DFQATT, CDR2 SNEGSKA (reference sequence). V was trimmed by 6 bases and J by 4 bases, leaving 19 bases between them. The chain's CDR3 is CSANAPGLPKNIQYF. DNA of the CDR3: TGCAGTGCCAACGCCCCGGGACTGCCGAAAAACATTCAGTACTTC.

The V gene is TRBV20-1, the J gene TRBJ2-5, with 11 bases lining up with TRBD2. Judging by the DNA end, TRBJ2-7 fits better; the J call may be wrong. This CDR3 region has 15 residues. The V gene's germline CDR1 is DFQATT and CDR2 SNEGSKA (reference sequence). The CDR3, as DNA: TGCAGTGCTAGGTGGCCGGGACTAGCGGACAACGAGCAGTACTTC. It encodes CSARWPGLADNEQYF.

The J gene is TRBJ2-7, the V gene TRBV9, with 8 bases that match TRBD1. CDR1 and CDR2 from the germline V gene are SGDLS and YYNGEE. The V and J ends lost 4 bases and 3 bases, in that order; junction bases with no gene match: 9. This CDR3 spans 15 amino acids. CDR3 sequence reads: CASSFRTGNVYEQYF. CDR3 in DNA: TGTGCCAGCAGCTTCAGGACAGGGAATGTCTACGAGCAGTACTTC. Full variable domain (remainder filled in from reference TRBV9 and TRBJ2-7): DSGVTQTPKHLITATGQRVTLRCSPRSGDLSVYWYQQSLDQGLQFLIQYYNGEERAKGNILERFSAQQFPDLHSELNLSSLELGDSALYFCASSFRTGNVYEQYFGPGTRLTVT.

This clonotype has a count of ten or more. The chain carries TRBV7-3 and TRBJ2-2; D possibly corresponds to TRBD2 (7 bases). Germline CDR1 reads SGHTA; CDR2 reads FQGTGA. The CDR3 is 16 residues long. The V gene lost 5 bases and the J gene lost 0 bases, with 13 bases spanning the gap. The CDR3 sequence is CASSQEGGANTGELFF. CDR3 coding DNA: TGTGCCAGCAGCCAGGAAGGGGGGGCGAACACCGGGGAGCTGTTTTTT.

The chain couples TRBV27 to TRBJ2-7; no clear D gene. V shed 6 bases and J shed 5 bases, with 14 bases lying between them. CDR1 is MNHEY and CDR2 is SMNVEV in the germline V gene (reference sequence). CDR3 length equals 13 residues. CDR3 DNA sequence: TGTGCCAGCAGCCCCATAGTGAGCCACGAGCAGTACTTC. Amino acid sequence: CASSPIVSHEQYF.

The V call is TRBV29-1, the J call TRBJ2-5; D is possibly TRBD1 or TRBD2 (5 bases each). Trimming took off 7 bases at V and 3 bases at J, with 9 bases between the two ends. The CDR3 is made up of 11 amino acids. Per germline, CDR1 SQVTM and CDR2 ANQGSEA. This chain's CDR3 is CSARGEETQYF. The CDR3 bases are TGCAGCGCTAGAGGGGAAGAGACCCAGTACTTC. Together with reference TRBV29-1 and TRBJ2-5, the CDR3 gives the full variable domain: SAVISQKPSRDICQRGTSLTIQCQVDSQVTMMFWYRQQPGQSLTLIATANQGSEATYESGFVIDKFPISRPNLTFSTLTVSNMSPEDSSIYLCSARGEETQYFGPGTRLLVL.

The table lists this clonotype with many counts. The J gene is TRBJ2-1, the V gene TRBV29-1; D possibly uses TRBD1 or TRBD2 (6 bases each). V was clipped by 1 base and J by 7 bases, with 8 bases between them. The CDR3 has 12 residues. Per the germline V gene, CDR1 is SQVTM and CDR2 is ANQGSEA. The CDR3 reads CSVEVGGNEQFF. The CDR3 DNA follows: TGCAGCGTTGAAGTAGGGGGGAATGAGCAGTTCTTC.

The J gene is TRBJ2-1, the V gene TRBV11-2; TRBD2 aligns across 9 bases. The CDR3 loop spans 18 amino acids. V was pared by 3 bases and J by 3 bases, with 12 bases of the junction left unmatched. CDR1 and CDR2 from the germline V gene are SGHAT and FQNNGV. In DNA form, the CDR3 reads TGTGCCAGCAGCTTGACTAACGGTCCAGCGGGAGGCTACAATGAGCAGTTCTTC. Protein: CASSLTNGPAGGYNEQFF.

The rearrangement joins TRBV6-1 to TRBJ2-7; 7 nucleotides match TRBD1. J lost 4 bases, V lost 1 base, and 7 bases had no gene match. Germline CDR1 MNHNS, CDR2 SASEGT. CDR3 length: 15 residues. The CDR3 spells CASSEEGQRLYEQYF. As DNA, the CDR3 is TGTGCCAGCAGTGAAGAGGGACAGCGACTATACGAGCAGTACTTC.